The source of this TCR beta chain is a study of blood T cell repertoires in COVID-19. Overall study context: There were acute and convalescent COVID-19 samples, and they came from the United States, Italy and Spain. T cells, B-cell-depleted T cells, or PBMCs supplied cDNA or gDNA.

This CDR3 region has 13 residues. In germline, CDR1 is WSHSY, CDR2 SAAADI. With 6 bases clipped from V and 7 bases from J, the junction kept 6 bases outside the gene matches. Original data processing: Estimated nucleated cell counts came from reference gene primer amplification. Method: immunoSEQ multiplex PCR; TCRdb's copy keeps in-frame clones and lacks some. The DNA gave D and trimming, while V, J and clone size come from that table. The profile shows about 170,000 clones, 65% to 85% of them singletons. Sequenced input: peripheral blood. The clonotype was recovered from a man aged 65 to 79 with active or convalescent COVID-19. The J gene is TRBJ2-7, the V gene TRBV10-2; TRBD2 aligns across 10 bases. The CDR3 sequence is CASRPSGSGEQYF. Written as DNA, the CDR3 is TGCGCCAGCAGGCCTAGCGGGAGTGGGGAGCAGTACTTC.